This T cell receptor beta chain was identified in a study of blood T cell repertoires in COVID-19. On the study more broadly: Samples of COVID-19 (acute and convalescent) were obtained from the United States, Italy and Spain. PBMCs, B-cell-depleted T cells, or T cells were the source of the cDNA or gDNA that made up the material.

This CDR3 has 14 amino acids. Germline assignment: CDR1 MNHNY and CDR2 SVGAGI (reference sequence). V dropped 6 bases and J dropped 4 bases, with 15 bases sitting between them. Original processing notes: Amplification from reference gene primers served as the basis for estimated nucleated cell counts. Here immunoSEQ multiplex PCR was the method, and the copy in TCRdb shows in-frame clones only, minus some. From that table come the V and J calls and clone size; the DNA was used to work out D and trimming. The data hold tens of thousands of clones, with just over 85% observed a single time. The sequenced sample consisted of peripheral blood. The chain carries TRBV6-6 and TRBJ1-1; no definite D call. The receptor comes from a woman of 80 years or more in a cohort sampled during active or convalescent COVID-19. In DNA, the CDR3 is TGTGCCAGCAGAAACGAAGCCCTTGGCACTGAAGCTTTCTTT. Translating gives CASRNEALGTEAFF.